One sample yielded the 25 T cell receptor beta chains listed below, sequenced in a study of T cells in localized non-small cell lung cancer. Generated by immunoSEQ multiplex PCR, the TCRdb table keeps only in-frame clones and is missing some. The sample records about 78,000 clones, 80% to 90% being singletons. Source: peripheral blood, taken before any cancer treatment. All receptors come from a man aged 35-75 years with stage I lung adenocarcinoma.

The chain employs TRBV27 and TRBJ1-5; TRBD1 matches at 7 bases. Germline V CDR1 and CDR2: MNHEY, SMNVEV (reference sequence). This CDR3 has 17 residues. The trim removed 6 bases at V and 3 bases at J, leaving 14 bases unmatched. CDR3 in DNA: TGTGCCAGCAGCTTAGGAACAGGGGCGAAAACCAATCAGCCCCAGCATTTT. Protein sequence: CASSLGTGAKTNQPQHF.

The CDR3 DNA is TGTGCCAGCAGCCCGGGTAGAGGACAGAAATACGACACCTTC. Translating it yields CASSPGRGQKYDTF. The chain links TRBV4-2 to TRBJ1-2; weak D call: TRBD1 (6 bases). V lost 4 bases to trimming and J lost 12 bases, with 21 bases between them. The CDR3 has 14 residues. CDR1 is LGHNA and CDR2 is YNFKEQ in the germline V gene.

The J gene is TRBJ2-1, the V gene TRBV9, with TRBD1 identical over 8 bases. Germline V CDR1 and CDR2: SGDLS, YYNGEE. Trimming cost V 4 bases and J 5 bases; bases outside gene matches: 14. This CDR3 has 17 residues. The CDR3: CASSPRWVTGENNEQFF. The CDR3 coding sequence is TGTGCCAGCAGCCCCCGATGGGTGACAGGGGAGAACAATGAGCAGTTCTTC.

For the CDR3, the DNA is TGTGCCAGCAGCTCTCCATGGGACAGGGGCGCTCGCACAGATACGCAGTATTTT. Residues: CASSSPWDRGARTDTQYF. J is TRBJ2-3 and V is TRBV28; 10 positions agree with TRBD1. Germline loops: CDR1 MDHEN, CDR2 SYDVKM. The trim removed 6 bases at V and 1 base at J, leaving 13 bases unmatched. The CDR3 contains 18 residues.

The CDR3 nucleotides are TGTGCCAGCAGTACCTATGGACAGAATACTGAACTAGCGGGAGGACCCATCGGGGAGCTGTTTTTT. Translating it yields CASSTYGQNTELAGGPIGELFF. The V gene is TRBV28, the J gene TRBJ2-2; 12 nucleotides match TRBD2. CDR3 size: 22 residues. Germline assignment: CDR1 MDHEN and CDR2 SYDVKM. Unmatched junction bases numbered 26, after V lost 5 bases and J lost 7 bases. The full variable domain, its missing parts supplied by reference TRBV28 and TRBJ2-2, is DVKVTQSSRYLVKRTGEKVFLECVQDMDHENMFWYRQDPGLGLRLIYFSYDVKMKEKGDIPEGYSVSREKKERFSLILESASTNQTSMYLCASSTYGQNTELAGGPIGELFFGEGSRLTVL.

V usage is TRBV28 and J usage is TRBJ2-6; D is unresolved. V gave up 5 bases and J gave up 0 bases, with 2 bases separating them. This CDR3 contains 13 residues. CDR1 and CDR2 (germline): MDHEN, SYDVKM. In DNA, the CDR3 is TGTGCCAGCAGTGTCTCTGGGGCCAACGTCCTGACTTTC. Its protein product is CASSVSGANVLTF.

The V call is TRBV19, the J call TRBJ2-5; a weak D match, TRBD2 (5 bases). Trimming removed 3 bases from V and 2 bases from J, with 10 bases in between. Germline lookup yields CDR1 LNHDA and CDR2 SQIVND (reference sequence). The CDR3 loop spans 14 amino acids. CDR3 DNA: TGTGCCAGTAGTATGAGTCCGGGGCAAGAGACCCAGTACTTC. Its protein is CASSMSPGQETQYF.

The gene calls are TRBV19 and TRBJ1-2; no firm D call. V gave up 9 bases and J gave up 2 bases, with 13 bases separating them. The CDR3 is 13 residues long. Germline loops: CDR1 LNHDA, CDR2 SQIVND (reference sequence). The CDR3 DNA reads as TGTGCCAGCCGAGGGAGCCTCAACTATGGCTACACCTTC. This translates into CASRGSLNYGYTF. Combining the CDR3 with reference TRBV19 and TRBJ1-2 gives the whole variable domain DGGITQSPKYLFRKEGQNVTLSCEQNLNHDAMYWYRQDPGQGLRLIYYSQIVNDFQKGDIAEGYSVSREKKESFPLTVTSAQKNPTAFYLCASRGSLNYGYTFGSGTRLTVV.

This clone was seen more than once but under ten times. The gene calls are TRBV2 and TRBJ2-1, with 10 bases matching TRBD1. Germline assignment: CDR1 SNHLY and CDR2 FYNNEI. J gave up 3 bases and V 6 bases, and 5 bases lay outside the gene matches. The CDR3 consists of 15 residues. The CDR3 nucleotides are TGTGCCAGCAGCCCGGGACAGGGGTTCTACAATGAGCAGTTCTTC. It encodes CASSPGQGFYNEQFF. The full variable domain, in which reference TRBV2 and TRBJ2-1 provide the parts outside the CDR3, is EPEVTQTPSHQVTQMGQEVILRCVPISNHLYFYWYRQILGQKVEFLVSFYNNEISEKSEIFDDQFSVERPDGSNFTLKIRSTKLEDSAMYFCASSPGQGFYNEQFFGPGTRLTVL.

The CDR3 DNA is TGTGCCAGTAGTCCGGTAGTTGCGGGAGGCTCCAATGAGCAGTTCTTC. It yields the protein CASSPVVAGGSNEQFF. The gene calls are TRBV19 and TRBJ2-1; TRBD2 matches 8 bases. With 5 bases clipped from V and 6 bases from J, the junction kept 12 bases outside the gene matches. The CDR3 runs 16 residues. Germline lookup yields CDR1 LNHDA and CDR2 SQIVND (reference sequence).

The genes are TRBV2 and TRBJ2-1; 13 bases agree with TRBD2. Germline CDR1 is SNHLY and CDR2 is FYNNEI. The V and J ends lost 3 bases and 5 bases, in that order; junction bases with no gene match: 4. This CDR3 comprises 16 residues. CDR3 amino acids: CASSERTSGGNNEQFF. The CDR3 region has the DNA TGTGCCAGCAGTGAGCGGACTAGCGGGGGTAACAATGAGCAGTTCTTC.

In this sample, this clone turned up once. J is TRBJ2-3 and V is TRBV7-9, with 10 bases that match TRBD1. Germline-derived CDR1 and CDR2 are SEHNR and FQNEAQ (reference sequence). After removal of 5 bases from V and 5 bases from J, the junction contained 10 bases not matched to a gene. This CDR3 contains 16 residues. The chain's CDR3 is CASSREGQGSLDTQYF. The CDR3 DNA reads as TGTGCCAGCAGCCGGGAGGGACAGGGGTCCTTAGATACGCAGTATTTT.

In DNA, the CDR3 is TGTGCCAGCCGCCCGAGCTCCTATAATTCACCCCTCCACTTT. Translating it yields CASRPSSYNSPLHF. The rearrangement uses TRBV7-9 and TRBJ1-6; D is uncertain. From germline, CDR1 is SEHNR and CDR2 FQNEAQ (reference sequence). Trimming removed 8 bases from V and 0 bases from J, with 8 bases in between. The CDR3 is 14 residues long.

V gene TRBV2 combines with J gene TRBJ2-1, with D hard to call. The germline gives CDR1 SNHLY, CDR2 FYNNEI. With 6 bases removed from V and 8 bases from J, the gap between germline ends came to 17 bases. The CDR3 extends over 14 amino acids. Here the CDR3 reads CASSPRTFQHEQFF. CDR3 nucleotide sequence: TGTGCCAGCAGCCCCAGGACCTTCCAGCATGAGCAGTTCTTC.

The chain carries TRBV19 and TRBJ2-2; D is undetermined. CDR1 and CDR2 (germline): LNHDA, SQIVND (reference sequence). The CDR3 runs to 13 residues. The V and J ends lost 9 bases and 4 bases respectively, with 12 bases between them. CDR3 sequence reads: CASEYGSTGELFF. As DNA, the CDR3 is TGTGCCAGCGAGTACGGCTCCACCGGGGAGCTGTTTTTT. Together with reference TRBV19 and TRBJ2-2, the CDR3 gives the full variable domain: DGGITQSPKYLFRKEGQNVTLSCEQNLNHDAMYWYRQDPGQGLRLIYYSQIVNDFQKGDIAEGYSVSREKKESFPLTVTSAQKNPTAFYLCASEYGSTGELFFGEGSRLTVL.

The V call is TRBV2, the J call TRBJ1-5; TRBD1 might be the D (5 bases). V lost 6 bases and J 4 bases, leaving 7 bases between the germline ends. CDR3 length equals 12 residues. CDR1 SNHLY and CDR2 FYNNEI come from the germline V gene. DNA for the CDR3: TGTGCCAGCAGGGGGGTAAATCAGCCCCAGCATTTT. Its translation: CASRGVNQPQHF.

This clone appeared a single time. This rearrangement joins TRBV2 to TRBJ2-7; D uncertain. Trimming shortened V by 1 base and J by 4 bases, and 8 bases separated the two germline ends. The V gene's germline CDR1 is SNHLY and CDR2 FYNNEI. The CDR3 loop spans 13 amino acids. This CDR3 reads CASSEGVLYEQYF. The CDR3 nucleotides read TGTGCCAGCAGTGAAGGGGTTCTATACGAGCAGTACTTC.

This clone has a handful of counts. V is TRBV19 and J is TRBJ1-2; D is uncertain. The V gene's germline CDR1 is LNHDA and CDR2 SQIVND (reference sequence). CDR3 length: 13 amino acids. Trimming took 3 bases from V and 3 from J, leaving 8 bases between them. This CDR3 reads CASSMGRHYGYTF. CDR3 nucleotides: TGTGCCAGTAGTATGGGGAGGCACTATGGCTACACCTTC.

The CDR3, as DNA: TGTGCTAGTGGTTTGGTACCCGTCACCGACATTCAGTACTTC. Residues: CASGLVPVTDIQYF. V usage is TRBV12-5 and J usage is TRBJ2-4; D gene unclear. The CDR3 is 14 residues long. Germline V gene data show CDR1 as LGHNT and CDR2 as FRNRAP. V lost 0 bases to trimming and J lost 8 bases, with 11 bases between them. The whole variable domain, remainder taken from reference TRBV12-5 and TRBJ2-4, is DARVTQTPRHKVTEMGQEVTMRCQPILGHNTVFWYRQTMMQGLELLAYFRNRAPLDDSGMPKDRFSAEMPDATLATLKIQPSEPRDSAVYFCASGLVPVTDIQYFGAGTRLSVL.

CDR3 protein: CAWTPGRGASPLHF. The CDR3 DNA sequence: TGTGCCTGGACCCCGGGCAGGGGGGCTTCACCCCTCCACTTT. This sequence joins TRBV30 and TRBJ1-6; 7 nucleotides line up with TRBD1. The length of the CDR3 is 14 residues. Looked up from germline, CDR1 is GTSNPN and CDR2 is SVGIG (reference sequence). V shed 4 bases and J 9 bases; nucleotides not matched to a gene: 9.

The gene calls are TRBV10-2 and TRBJ1-2; 8 bases match TRBD1. The V gene end was trimmed by 5 bases and the J gene end by 7 bases; junction bases not matched to a gene: 12. The CDR3 has 15 amino acids. Germline CDR1 is WSHSY and CDR2 is SAAADI. CDR3 coding DNA: TGCGCCAGCAGTAGGGTCCCAGGGACAGGAGCTGGCTACACCTTC. Translating it yields CASSRVPGTGAGYTF.

The chain employs TRBV7-6 and TRBJ2-3; 10 bases align to TRBD2. Per germline, CDR1 SGHVS and CDR2 FNYEAQ. Trimming at V came to 3 bases and at J to 6 bases, leaving 6 bases not matched to a gene. There are 15 residues in the CDR3. The CDR3: CASSLSGRVGDTQYF. CDR3 sequence (DNA): TGTGCCAGCAGCTTGAGCGGGAGGGTTGGGGATACGCAGTATTTT.

The rearrangement joins TRBV27 to TRBJ1-2, with D possibly TRBD1 on 5 matching bases. Germline V gene sequence: CDR1 MNHEY, CDR2 SMNVEV (reference sequence). Trimming stripped 0 bases from V and 6 bases from J, with 14 bases between. The CDR3 totals 15 residues. CDR3 DNA sequence: TGTGCCAGCAGTTTATCAGGGCCTCTGGGGGATGGCTACACCTTC. Translating it yields CASSLSGPLGDGYTF.

V and J are TRBV9 and TRBJ2-7; 7 positions match TRBD2. Germline V gives CDR1 SGDLS, CDR2 YYNGEE. V was clipped by 3 bases and J by 6 bases; unmatched bases: 12. The CDR3 is 15 residues long. The CDR3 region has the DNA TGTGCCAGCAGCGCGGGGGGTGGGATGAGTCGCGAGCAGTACTTC. Protein sequence: CASSAGGGMSREQYF. Supplemented by reference TRBV9 and TRBJ2-7, the full variable domain reads DSGVTQTPKHLITATGQRVTLRCSPRSGDLSVYWYQQSLDQGLQFLIQYYNGEERAKGNILERFSAQQFPDLHSELNLSSLELGDSALYFCASSAGGGMSREQYFGPGTRLTVT.

This clone was recorded a few times. The CDR3: CASSREEGYEQYF. In DNA form, the CDR3 reads TGTGCCAGCAGCCGTGAGGAAGGATACGAGCAGTACTTC. The chain is built from TRBV7-7 and TRBJ2-7; D not certain. V lost 5 bases and J 4 bases, leaving 12 bases between the germline ends. Germline V gene lookup returns CDR1 SSHAT and CDR2 FNYEAQ (reference sequence). The CDR3 consists of 13 residues.